The 21 T cell receptor beta chains in this list originate from one sample, sequenced in a study of T cell responses to AZD1222 COVID-19 vaccine. Sequenced by immunoSEQ multiplex PCR; TCRdb stores in-frame clones only, minus some. The repertoire holds some 150,000 clones, with around 84% as singletons. Sample: peripheral blood, taken 28 days after the second AZD1222 dose. The source of these receptors is an adult who received the AZD1222 COVID-19 vaccine.

The rearrangement joins TRBV6-5 to TRBJ1-2; D might be TRBD1 (6 bases). Looked up from germline, CDR1 is MNHEY and CDR2 is SVGAGI. V was shortened by 0 bases and J by 4 bases, with 12 bases between the two germline ends. There are 15 residues in the CDR3. Here the CDR3 reads CASSYSSGAGYGYTF. In DNA, the CDR3 is TGTGCCAGCAGTTACTCTTCGGGGGCCGGCTATGGCTACACCTTC.

Note on this clone: The sample contains more than one DNA sequence encoding this CDR3. The chain carries TRBV7-2 and TRBJ1-1; a possible D gene is TRBD1 (6 bases). CDR3 length: 13 amino acids. Germline V lookup: CDR1 SGHTA, CDR2 FQGNSA. Trimming took off 6 bases at V and 1 base at J, with 9 bases between the two ends. The CDR3 sequence is CASSQGQNTEAFF. The CDR3 DNA sequence: TGTGCCAGCAGTCAGGGGCAGAACACTGAAGCTTTCTTT.

This clone was observed a single time. The chain uses TRBV7-2 and TRBJ2-7; 8 bases match TRBD2. Germline-derived CDR1 and CDR2 are SGHTA and FQGNSA. CDR3 length equals 14 residues. J was trimmed by 7 bases and V by 5 bases; bases with no gene match: 10. The CDR3 protein is CASSRGGRFEEQYF. The CDR3 coding sequence is TGTGCCAGCAGCCGCGGGGGGAGATTTGAAGAGCAGTACTTC.

This chain joins TRBV19 and TRBJ1-1; D call uncertain. Per germline, CDR1 LNHDA and CDR2 SQIVND (reference sequence). With 2 bases removed from V and 3 bases from J, the gap between germline ends came to 10 bases. The CDR3 loop spans 14 amino acids. The CDR3 region is CASSIMVGDTEAFF. In nucleotides, the CDR3 is TGTGCCAGTAGTATAATGGTGGGAGACACTGAAGCTTTCTTT. The entire variable domain, with the rest obtained from reference TRBV19 and TRBJ1-1, is as follows: DGGITQSPKYLFRKEGQNVTLSCEQNLNHDAMYWYRQDPGQGLRLIYYSQIVNDFQKGDIAEGYSVSREKKESFPLTVTSAQKNPTAFYLCASSIMVGDTEAFFGQGTRLTVV.

The V call is TRBV28, the J call TRBJ2-5, with 11 bases matching TRBD2. The junction had 7 bases not matched to a gene; V was cut back by 6 bases and J by 1 base. Germline V gene data show CDR1 as MDHEN and CDR2 as SYDVKM. The CDR3 totals 16 residues. The CDR3 DNA sequence: TGTGCCAGCAGCCGTTATAGCGGGGGGGTCCAAGAGACCCAGTACTTC. It is translated as CASSRYSGGVQETQYF.

V is TRBV6-5 and J is TRBJ2-3; weak D call: TRBD2 (6 bases). Trimming shortened V by 5 bases and J by 9 bases, and 15 bases separated the two germline ends. Germline loops: CDR1 MNHEY, CDR2 SVGAGI. CDR3 size: 13 residues. This chain's CDR3 is CASSPNSGLTQYF. The CDR3 region has the DNA TGTGCCAGCAGTCCGAATTCGGGACTCACGCAGTATTTT.

The chain employs TRBV21-1 and TRBJ1-2. TRBV21-1 has pseudogene status. This CDR3 has 15 residues. The DNA of the CDR3 is TGTGCCAGCAGCAAAGGGTCAGCCATTAACTATGGCTACACCTTC. It translates to CASSKGSAINYGYTF.

This chain connects TRBV4-2 to TRBJ2-5; D is perhaps TRBD2 (6 bases). The germline gives CDR1 LGHNA, CDR2 YNFKEQ. The CDR3 is 15 amino acids. V shed 0 bases and J shed 1 base, with 9 bases lying between them. The CDR3 loop reads CASSQELAAQETQYF. The CDR3 DNA reads TGTGCCAGCAGCCAAGAATTAGCGGCCCAAGAGACCCAGTACTTC.

V and J are TRBV29-1 and TRBJ2-1; weak D call: TRBD2 (5 bases). Per the germline V gene, CDR1 is SQVTM and CDR2 is ANQGSEA. Deletions cut 6 bases from V and 15 bases from J, with 21 bases between. The CDR3 totals 12 residues. In DNA form, the CDR3 reads TGCAGCGTCCAGGACCGGCCCGGGATCATGTTCTTC. Protein product: CSVQDRPGIMFF.

The CDR3 is CASSYVASEKLFF. In DNA form, the CDR3 reads TGTGCCAGCAGTTACGTGGCCTCCGAAAAACTGTTTTTT. The chain couples TRBV6-5 to TRBJ1-4; D uncertain. Germline V gene lookup returns CDR1 MNHEY and CDR2 SVGAGI. The ends were cut back, 2 bases at V and 8 bases at J, with 9 bases in the middle. CDR3 length: 13 amino acids.

The V and J genes are TRBV30 and TRBJ2-5; D might be TRBD2 (5 bases). The V and J ends lost 0 bases and 7 bases respectively, with 21 bases between them. The CDR3 consists of 16 residues. CDR1 is GTSNPN and CDR2 is SVGIG in the germline V gene (reference sequence). CDR3 DNA sequence: TGTGCCTGGAGTGTACTGGGCACAGCGGTTGGAGGGACCCAGTACTTC. Residues: CAWSVLGTAVGGTQYF.

This sequence joins TRBV7-9 and TRBJ2-1, with TRBD2 matching 10 bases. Germline-derived CDR1 and CDR2 are SEHNR and FQNEAQ (reference sequence). The length of the CDR3 is 16 residues. Unmatched junction bases numbered 10, after V lost 4 bases and J lost 7 bases. CDR3 loop: CASSSGLAISKNEQFF. In DNA, the CDR3 is TGTGCCAGCAGCTCGGGACTAGCGATTTCTAAGAATGAGCAGTTCTTC. Full variable domain (outside the CDR3, taken from reference TRBV7-9 and TRBJ2-1): DTGVSQNPRHKITKRGQNVTFRCDPISEHNRLYWYRQTLGQGPEFLTYFQNEAQLEKSRLLSDRFSAERPKGSFSTLEIQRTEQGDSAMYLCASSSGLAISKNEQFFGPGTRLTVL.

The V call is TRBV3-1 (or the pseudogene TRBV3-2), the J call TRBJ2-1; 8 bases fit TRBD2. The V and J ends lost 4 bases and 6 bases, in that order; junction bases with no gene match: 11. Germline assignment: CDR1 LGHDT and CDR2 YNNKEL (reference sequence). The CDR3 contains 16 residues. The CDR3 DNA sequence: TGTGCCAGCAGCCTTGCACCGGGACTAGGCTCCAATGAGCAGTTCTTC. It is translated as CASSLAPGLGSNEQFF.

The chain combines TRBV9 with TRBJ2-7; D perhaps matches TRBD2 (6 bases). Germline V gene data show CDR1 as SGDLS and CDR2 as YYNGEE. Trimming stripped 4 bases from V and 0 bases from J, with 11 bases between. The CDR3 is 14 amino acids. The CDR3 spells CASSPGTASYEQYF. Here the CDR3 DNA reads TGTGCCAGCAGCCCGGGGACTGCCTCCTACGAGCAGTACTTC.

The rearrangement links TRBV5-1 to TRBJ2-1; no reliable D call. The germline V gene encodes CDR1 SGHRS and CDR2 YFSETQ. This CDR3 has 16 amino acids. Trimming cost V 2 bases and J 0 bases, with 12 bases left between them. CDR3 in amino acids: CASSFQGLSSYNEQFF. Here the CDR3 DNA reads TGCGCCAGCAGCTTTCAAGGCTTGAGCTCCTACAATGAGCAGTTCTTC.

The chain employs TRBV18 and TRBJ1-5; D gene ambiguous. The V and J ends lost 6 bases and 2 bases respectively, with 14 bases between them. The length of the CDR3 is 15 residues. Germline assignment: CDR1 KGHSH and CDR2 LQKENI. The DNA of the CDR3 is TGTGCCAGCTCCCTGATGGACCGGGGCAATCAGCCCCAGCATTTT. Translation: CASSLMDRGNQPQHF.

V and J are TRBV7-2 and TRBJ2-7, with 9 bases fitting TRBD2. V gave up 0 bases and J gave up 5 bases; unmatched junction bases: 5. This CDR3 is built from 15 residues. Germline V CDR1 and CDR2: SGHTA, FQGNSA. The chain's CDR3 is CASSLAAGGFNEQYF. In DNA, the CDR3 is TGTGCCAGCAGCTTAGCCGCGGGGGGGTTCAACGAGCAGTACTTC.

This chain uses TRBV2 with TRBJ1-5; D gene unclear. V lost 2 bases, J lost 2 bases, and 7 bases lay in between. Germline assignment: CDR1 SNHLY and CDR2 FYNNEI. The length of the CDR3 is 14 residues. This CDR3 reads CASSERAGNQPQHF. Here the CDR3 DNA reads TGTGCCAGCAGTGAAAGGGCAGGCAATCAGCCCCAGCATTTT.

V gene TRBV5-1 combines with J gene TRBJ2-7; D gene uncertain. Looked up from germline, CDR1 is SGHRS and CDR2 is YFSETQ. The V and J ends lost 0 bases and 5 bases respectively, with 6 bases between them. The CDR3 covers 12 residues. The CDR3 sequence: CASSLAGNEQYF. CDR3 nucleotides: TGCGCCAGCAGCTTGGCGGGTAACGAGCAGTACTTC.

The chain joins TRBV30 to TRBJ2-1; D may match TRBD1 or TRBD2 (5 bases each). Germline V gene data show CDR1 as GTSNPN and CDR2 as SVGIG (reference sequence). The CDR3 is 14 amino acids. The V end was cut by 1 base, the J end by 8 bases, with 15 bases between. The CDR3 protein is CAWSAVRTGHEQFF. DNA of the CDR3: TGTGCCTGGAGTGCCGTTAGAACGGGGCATGAGCAGTTCTTC. The variable domain in full, with the rest retrieved from reference TRBV30 and TRBJ2-1, is SQTIHQWPATLVQPVGSPLSLECTVEGTSNPNLYWYRQAAGRGLQLLFYSVGIGQISSEVPQNLSASRPQDRQFILSSKKLLLSDSGFYLCAWSAVRTGHEQFFGPGTRLTVL.

This clone appeared once. The CDR3 is CAIRDRPNTEAFF. In nucleotides, the CDR3 is TGTGCCATCAGGGACAGGCCGAACACTGAAGCTTTCTTT. V gene TRBV10-3 combines with J gene TRBJ1-1; 7 bases match TRBD1. The germline V gene has CDR1 ENHRY and CDR2 SYGVKD. The CDR3 sequence is 13 residues long. V gave up 6 bases and J gave up 1 base; unmatched junction bases: 2.